This T cell receptor beta chain was captured by sequencing in a study of blood T cell repertoires in COVID-19. The CDR3 contains 17 residues. Germline V lookup: CDR1 LNHDA, CDR2 SQIVND (reference sequence). V was clipped by 4 bases and J by 4 bases; unmatched bases: 11. How the authors handled the data: How many nucleated cells were present was estimated from reference gene primer amplification. Clones were sequenced by immunoSEQ multiplex PCR, and TCRdb holds only the in-frame ones, with some missing. Clone size and V and J calls were adopted from that table, with D and trimming inferred from the DNA. The data hold fewer than 150,000 clones, with less than 85% observed a single time.

Sequenced material: peripheral blood. V usage is TRBV19 and J usage is TRBJ2-3; 10 nucleotides align to TRBD2. The clonotype originates from a human donor with acute or convalescent COVID-19. The donor label of this sample is uncertain. The CDR3 region has the DNA TGTGCCAGTAGTAGTACAGGCACTAGCGGGGCCGCAGATACGCAGTATTTT. Its translation: CASSSTGTSGAADTQYF. Full variable domain (remainder filled in from reference TRBV19 and TRBJ2-3): DGGITQSPKYLFRKEGQNVTLSCEQNLNHDAMYWYRQDPGQGLRLIYYSQIVNDFQKGDIAEGYSVSREKKESFPLTVTSAQKNPTAFYLCASSSTGTSGAADTQYFGPGTRLTVL.